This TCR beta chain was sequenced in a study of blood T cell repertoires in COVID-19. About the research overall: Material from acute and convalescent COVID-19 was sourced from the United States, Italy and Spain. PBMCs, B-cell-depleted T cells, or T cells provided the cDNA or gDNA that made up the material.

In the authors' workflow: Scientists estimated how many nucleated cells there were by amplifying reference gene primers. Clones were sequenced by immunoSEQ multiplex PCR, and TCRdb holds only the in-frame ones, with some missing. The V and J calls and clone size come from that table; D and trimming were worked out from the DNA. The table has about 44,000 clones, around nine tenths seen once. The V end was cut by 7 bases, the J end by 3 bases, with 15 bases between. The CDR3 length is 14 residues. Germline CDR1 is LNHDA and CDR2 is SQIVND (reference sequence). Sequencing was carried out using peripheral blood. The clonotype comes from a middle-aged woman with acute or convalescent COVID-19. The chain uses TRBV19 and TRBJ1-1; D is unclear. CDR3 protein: CASTTPGVDTEAFF. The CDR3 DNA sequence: TGTGCCAGTACTACACCCGGAGTAGACACTGAAGCTTTCTTT.